Below, 8 T cell receptor beta chains from the same sample are listed, as sequenced in a study of blood T cells in healthy people across ages (dated by TCRdb to about 2015). The receptor library was made with 5' RACE. The listed sequencing device is Illumina HiSeq 2500. A second PCR of about 6 to 11 cycles was performed with a sample-barcoded 5' primer and a J-beta primer mix. Starting from the raw public reads, TCRdb applied fastp trimming at Q25, assembled clones with MiXCR and retained in-frame beta chains. Merged by CDR3 protein, the rows form single entries marked with the most common genes and DNA. For this sample there are under 2 million distinct CDR3 sequences; 30% to 40% appear just once. The ten largest clones take up approximately 10% of the sample. The sequencing input was blood. The receptor source for this set is a woman between 25 and 40 years old in good health.

V gene TRBV6-1 combines with J gene TRBJ2-5; 7 bases agree with TRBD1. Germline V gene data show CDR1 as MNHNS and CDR2 as SASEGT. The CDR3 has 14 amino acids. After removal of 3 bases from V and 11 bases from J, the junction contained 12 bases not matched to a gene. The CDR3 nucleotides read TGTGCCAGCAGTGACGATGTCGGACAGGTTGAACAGTACTTC. Protein product: CASSDDVGQVEQYF.

As to this clonotype: Germline and junction disagree at one end, which may indicate a read error. The V gene is TRBV28, the J gene TRBJ1-5, with 9 bases fitting TRBD1. Germline-derived CDR1 and CDR2 are MDHEN and SYDVKM. There are 15 residues in the CDR3. CDR3 sequence: CAGSRGTGRNQPQHF. As DNA, the CDR3 is TGTGCCGGCAGTCGCGGGACAGGGCGCAATCAGCCCCAGCATTTT. The variable domain in full, completed from reference TRBV28 and TRBJ1-5, reads DVKVTQSSRYLVKRTGEKVFLECVQDMDHENMFWYRQDPGLGLRLIYFSYDVKMKEKGDIPEGYSVSREKKERFSLILESASTNQTSMYLCAGSRGTGRNQPQHFGDGTRLSIL.

J is TRBJ1-2 and V is TRBV6-1; 12 bases agree with TRBD1. This CDR3 has 15 residues. The germline V gene has CDR1 MNHNS and CDR2 SASEGT. V lost 6 bases to trimming and J lost 10 bases; unmatched junction nucleotides: 12. CDR3 amino acids: CASREGTGGLVDYTF. The DNA for the CDR3 is TGTGCCAGCAGAGAGGGGACAGGGGGCCTTGTCGACTACACCTTC.

V gene TRBV15 combines with J gene TRBJ2-1, with D possibly being TRBD1 (6 bases). V was pared by 3 bases and J by 8 bases, with 17 bases between. The CDR3 sequence is 15 residues long. The germline V gene has CDR1 LNHNV and CDR2 YYDKDF (reference sequence). The DNA of the CDR3 is TGTGCCACCAGCAGGGGTGACAGGTCTGACCATGAGCAGTTCTTC. Translation: CATSRGDRSDHEQFF.

The gene calls are TRBV7-9 and TRBJ2-7; D is possibly TRBD2 (5 bases). Trimming left V 5 bases short and J 6 bases short, with 11 bases between. This CDR3 comprises 12 residues. Germline V gene data show CDR1 as SEHNR and CDR2 as FQNEAQ (reference sequence). CDR3 amino acids: CASSRREFEQYF. Here the CDR3 DNA reads TGTGCCAGCAGCAGAAGGGAGTTCGAGCAGTACTTC.

This clonotype has just a few counts. The chain recombines TRBV7-9 with TRBJ2-3, with 8 positions matching TRBD2. This CDR3 has 13 amino acids. CDR1 and CDR2 from the germline V gene are SEHNR and FQNEAQ (reference sequence). V shed 11 bases and J 5 bases; nucleotides not matched to a gene: 9. CDR3 in amino acids: CAFHPLAGDTQYF. For the CDR3, the DNA is TGTGCCTTCCATCCCCTAGCGGGAGATACGCAGTATTTT.

This clonotype was seen more than once but under ten times. The chain recombines TRBV7-7 with TRBJ2-5; 7 nucleotides agree with TRBD1. CDR1 is SSHAT, CDR2 FNYEAQ, per germline (reference sequence). The trim removed 5 bases at V and 1 base at J, leaving 4 bases unmatched. The CDR3 has 14 amino acids. The CDR3, as DNA: TGTGCCAGCAGCACAGGGGTTTCCCAAGAGACCCAGTACTTC. Translated, it gives CASSTGVSQETQYF.

J is TRBJ2-2 and V is TRBV4-1, with TRBD2 as a possible D gene (7 bases). Germline loops: CDR1 MGHRA, CDR2 YSYEKL. CDR3 length: 17 residues. Trimming pared 3 bases from V and 2 bases from J, leaving 16 bases between. As DNA, the CDR3 is TGCGCCAGCAGCCATCGAGGGGGGGCACCCAACACCGGGGAGCTGTTTTTT. The encoded protein is CASSHRGGAPNTGELFF.